This TCR beta chain was documented in a study of T-cell reconstitution after alpha-beta-depleted transplantation in children. Study-level points and caveats: When one year had passed after transplant, most T-cell counts and diversity came from newly produced T cells. Surviving recipient T cells and thymic progenitors underlay high day-60 TCRbeta diversity in some patients. Several hundred expanded graft clones reportedly gave rise to the alpha-beta T cells present about two months after transplant.

The authors prepared the TCRbeta library with unique molecular identifiers. TCRdb recomputed calls from the PCR reads with MiXCR, one row per CDR3 protein. Among some 300,000 distinct CDR3 sequences, about 9.4% were seen once, and the ten largest hold around 7.6%. Concerning this clonotype: Its antigen remains unidentified.

This specimen was PBMCs, taken before TCRalphabeta/CD19-depleted stem cell transplant. This receptor was taken from a boy younger than two with acute myeloid leukemia, due to receive a stem cell transplant.

The CDR3 loop is CASSRGHYSGANVLTF. CDR3 coding DNA: TGTGCCAGCAGTCGGGGCCATTACTCTGGGGCCAACGTCCTGACTTTC. This chain links TRBV6-5 with TRBJ2-6; D is tentatively TRBD1 or TRBD2 (5 bases each). This CDR3 spans 16 amino acids. Trimming left V 5 bases short and J 0 bases short, with 11 bases between. CDR1 is MNHEY, CDR2 SVGAGI, per germline.